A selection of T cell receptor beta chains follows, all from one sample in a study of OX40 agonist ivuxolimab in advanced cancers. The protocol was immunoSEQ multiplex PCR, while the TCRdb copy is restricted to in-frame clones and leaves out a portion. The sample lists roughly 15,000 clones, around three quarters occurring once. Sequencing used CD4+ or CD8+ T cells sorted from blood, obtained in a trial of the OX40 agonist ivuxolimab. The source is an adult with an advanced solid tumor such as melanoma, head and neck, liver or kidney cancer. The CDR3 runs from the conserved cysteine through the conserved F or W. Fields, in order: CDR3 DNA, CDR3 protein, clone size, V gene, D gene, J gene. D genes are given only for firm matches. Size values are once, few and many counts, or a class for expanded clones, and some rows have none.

CDR3 DNA: TGCGCCAGCAGCCAACCTGGGAGCACAGATACGCAGTATTTT
CDR3 protein: CASSQPGSTDTQYF
clone size: NA
V gene: TRBV5-1
D gene: NA
J gene: TRBJ2-3

CDR3 DNA: TGTGCCAGCAGCATAACAGGGTCTTGGACTGAAGCTTTCTTT
CDR3 protein: CASSITGSWTEAFF
clone size: few
V gene: TRBV5-6
D gene: NA
J gene: TRBJ1-1

CDR3 DNA: TGTGCCAGCAGTGAATCCCCCGGCCAGGAGGGCGAGCAGTACTTC
CDR3 protein: CASSESPGQEGEQYF
clone size: NA
V gene: TRBV6-4
D gene: NA
J gene: TRBJ2-7

CDR3 DNA: TGTGCCAGCAGTTCGGGACTAGCTAACTACGAGCAGTACTTC
CDR3 protein: CASSSGLANYEQYF
clone size: few
V gene: TRBV13
D gene: TRBD2
J gene: TRBJ2-7

CDR3 DNA: TGTGCCAGCGCCCGCCCCGGGGAGGGTGAAAAACTGTTTTTT
CDR3 protein: CASARPGEGEKLFF
clone size: NA
V gene: TRBV27
D gene: NA
J gene: TRBJ1-4

CDR3 DNA: TGTGCCAGCAGTTTCGTCCCATACAATGAGCAGTTCTTC
CDR3 protein: CASSFVPYNEQFF
clone size: NA
V gene: TRBV27
D gene: NA
J gene: TRBJ2-1

CDR3 DNA: TGTGCCAGCAGCTTAGTTGGGCCCCACCTCTTC
CDR3 protein: CASSLVGPHLF
clone size: large
V gene: TRBV7-9
D gene: NA
J gene: TRBJ2-7

CDR3 DNA: TGCGCCAGCAGCCCCTTCTTGGGGCTCGGCAATCAGCCCCAGCATTTT
CDR3 protein: CASSPFLGLGNQPQHF
clone size: NA
V gene: TRBV4-1
D gene: NA
J gene: TRBJ1-5

CDR3 DNA: TGCAGCCCCACTGGACAGGGGAGCACCGGGGAGCTGTTTTTT
CDR3 protein: CSPTGQGSTGELFF
clone size: NA
V gene: TRBV29-1
D gene: TRBD1
J gene: TRBJ2-2

CDR3 DNA: TGTGCCAGCAGTGATGGCGGCCAGGGAAATTCACCCCTCCACTTT
CDR3 protein: CASSDGGQGNSPLHF
clone size: NA
V gene: TRBV2
D gene: NA
J gene: TRBJ1-6

CDR3 DNA: TGTGCCAGCTCACCATCTGACTCCTACGAGCAGTACTTC
CDR3 protein: CASSPSDSYEQYF
clone size: NA
V gene: TRBV18
D gene: NA
J gene: TRBJ2-7

CDR3 DNA: TGTGCCAGCAGCGTAGACGGGATCGGAGAAAAACTGTTTTTT
CDR3 protein: CASSVDGIGEKLFF
clone size: NA
V gene: TRBV9
D gene: NA
J gene: TRBJ1-4

CDR3 DNA: TGTGCCACCAGCAGGGCTAGCGGGGGGGCCGGCACAGATACGCAGTATTTT
CDR3 protein: CATSRASGGAGTDTQYF
clone size: NA
V gene: TRBV15
D gene: TRBD2
J gene: TRBJ2-3

CDR3 DNA: TGTGCCAGCAGTTACTCGGGGACCGTCGAAAAACTGTTTTTT
CDR3 protein: CASSYSGTVEKLFF
clone size: NA
V gene: TRBV6-6
D gene: NA
J gene: TRBJ1-4

CDR3 DNA: TGTGCCTCCTCAGGGCGGGCCTTTTGGGATACGCAGTATTTT
CDR3 protein: CASSGRAFWDTQYF
clone size: NA
V gene: TRBV11-3
D gene: NA
J gene: TRBJ2-3

CDR3 DNA: TGTGCCAGCAGCGCGTTCACGAACACCGGGGAGCTGTTTTTT
CDR3 protein: CASSAFTNTGELFF
clone size: few
V gene: TRBV9
D gene: NA
J gene: TRBJ2-2

CDR3 DNA: TGTGCCAGCAGACCGACTAGCGGGAGTTACGAGCAGTACTTC
CDR3 protein: CASRPTSGSYEQYF
clone size: NA
V gene: TRBV6-1
D gene: TRBD2
J gene: TRBJ2-7

CDR3 DNA: TGTGCCAGCAGTTTTGCACAGGGGGCTGAAAAACTGTTTTTT
CDR3 protein: CASSFAQGAEKLFF
clone size: once
V gene: TRBV27
D gene: TRBD1
J gene: TRBJ1-4

CDR3 DNA: TGTGCCAGCAGCTACCCGTCTGGGGTCAACACTGAAGCTTTCTTT
CDR3 protein: CASSYPSGVNTEAFF
clone size: few
V gene: TRBV7-6
D gene: NA
J gene: TRBJ1-1

CDR3 DNA: TGTGCCAGCTCTACCCCCGGGACAAACGGTAGGGCTTTCTTT
CDR3 protein: CASSTPGTNGRAFF
clone size: medium-sized
V gene: TRBV18
D gene: NA
J gene: TRBJ1-1

CDR3 DNA: TGCGCCAGCAGCCAAGAATATGGGGGTCGGGGAGAGCAGTACTTC
CDR3 protein: CASSQEYGGRGEQYF
clone size: NA
V gene: TRBV4-1
D gene: NA
J gene: TRBJ2-7

CDR3 DNA: TGTGCCAGCAGCTTGTACAGGGGGGCCACCGGGGAGCTGTTTTTT
CDR3 protein: CASSLYRGATGELFF
clone size: NA
V gene: TRBV11-3
D gene: TRBD1
J gene: TRBJ2-2

CDR3 DNA: TGTGCCAGCAGACCAGCCGGGAACACAGATACGCAGTATTTT
CDR3 protein: CASRPAGNTDTQYF
clone size: NA
V gene: TRBV9
D gene: NA
J gene: TRBJ2-3

CDR3 DNA: TGTGCCTGGAACGTTGGGGGTCACAATGAGCAGTTCTTC
CDR3 protein: CAWNVGGHNEQFF
clone size: NA
V gene: TRBV30
D gene: NA
J gene: TRBJ2-1

CDR3 DNA: TGTGCCAGCAGCCTTGGACAGGGGGGTTTGTACGTCCTGACTTTC
CDR3 protein: CASSLGQGGLYVLTF
clone size: NA
V gene: TRBV11-1
D gene: TRBD1
J gene: TRBJ2-6

CDR3 DNA: TGTGCCAGCAGCCTCAGTAAATTTACTGGGGCCAACGTCCTGACTTTC
CDR3 protein: CASSLSKFTGANVLTF
clone size: NA
V gene: TRBV7-9
D gene: NA
J gene: TRBJ2-6

CDR3 DNA: TGTGCCAGCAGTTTCGGGGGGAGCGGGAATACGCAGTATTTT
CDR3 protein: CASSFGGSGNTQYF
clone size: NA
V gene: TRBV27
D gene: TRBD2
J gene: TRBJ2-3

CDR3 DNA: TGTGCCAGCAGCTTCCCAGGGGGCCTGGAGCAGTACTTC
CDR3 protein: CASSFPGGLEQYF
clone size: NA
V gene: TRBV7-2
D gene: TRBD1
J gene: TRBJ2-7

CDR3 DNA: TGTGCCAGCAGCTTAGGGACAGATACCTACGAGCAGTACTTC
CDR3 protein: CASSLGTDTYEQYF
clone size: NA
V gene: TRBV7-6
D gene: NA
J gene: TRBJ2-7

CDR3 DNA: TGTGCCAGCAGCGGTACGGGACAGTCCTACGAGCAGTACTTC
CDR3 protein: CASSGTGQSYEQYF
clone size: NA
V gene: TRBV27
D gene: TRBD1
J gene: TRBJ2-7

CDR3 DNA: TGTGCCAGCAGAACTGGTTACAATGAGCAGTTCTTC
CDR3 protein: CASRTGYNEQFF
clone size: NA
V gene: TRBV2
D gene: NA
J gene: TRBJ2-1

CDR3 DNA: TGCGCCAGCATTGGCCAGGGTTCCCCCTACGAGCAGTACTTC
CDR3 protein: CASIGQGSPYEQYF
clone size: NA
V gene: TRBV5-1
D gene: NA
J gene: TRBJ2-7

CDR3 DNA: TGCGCCAGCAGCTTGGCCATAGGACTAGGCTCCTACGAGCAGTACTTC
CDR3 protein: CASSLAIGLGSYEQYF
clone size: NA
V gene: TRBV5-1
D gene: TRBD2
J gene: TRBJ2-7

CDR3 DNA: TGTGCCAGCAGCTTAGACTCCGGGACTCCAAGCTACAATGAGCAGTTCTTC
CDR3 protein: CASSLDSGTPSYNEQFF
clone size: NA
V gene: TRBV11-3
D gene: NA
J gene: TRBJ2-1

CDR3 DNA: TGCAGCGTTGAGACTAGCGGGACAACCTACGAGCAGTACTTC
CDR3 protein: CSVETSGTTYEQYF
clone size: once
V gene: TRBV29-1
D gene: TRBD2
J gene: TRBJ2-7

CDR3 DNA: TGTGCCAGCAACGGACCGTGGAACACTGAAGCTTTCTTT
CDR3 protein: CASNGPWNTEAFF
clone size: once
V gene: TRBV6-5
D gene: NA
J gene: TRBJ1-1

CDR3 DNA: TGTGCCAGCAGTGGGGCCTCCTTTGGAGCTTTCTTT
CDR3 protein: CASSGASFGAFF
clone size: NA
V gene: TRBV27
D gene: NA
J gene: TRBJ1-1

CDR3 DNA: TGTGCCAGCAGCTGGGGGACAGGGAGGGGAGATACGCAGTATTTT
CDR3 protein: CASSWGTGRGDTQYF
clone size: NA
V gene: TRBV7-3
D gene: TRBD1
J gene: TRBJ2-3

CDR3 DNA: TGTGCCAGCAGTCGTCGGGACGATGAGCAGTTCTTC
CDR3 protein: CASSRRDDEQFF
clone size: NA
V gene: TRBV11-3
D gene: NA
J gene: TRBJ2-1

CDR3 DNA: TGTGCCAGCAGCGGACCGCCAGAGGGGCGGGAGGAGCAGTACTTC
CDR3 protein: CASSGPPEGREEQYF
clone size: NA
V gene: TRBV6-1
D gene: TRBD2
J gene: TRBJ2-7

CDR3 DNA: TGTGCCAGCAGTACAAGACTAGCGGGGAATGAGCAGTTCTTC
CDR3 protein: CASSTRLAGNEQFF
clone size: NA
V gene: TRBV27
D gene: TRBD2
J gene: TRBJ2-1

CDR3 DNA: TGTGCCAGCAGGACCAAGGGGGGATTGGACTATGGCTACACCTTC
CDR3 protein: CASRTKGGLDYGYTF
clone size: medium-sized
V gene: TRBV6-5
D gene: NA
J gene: TRBJ1-2

CDR3 DNA: TGTGCCAGCAGCTTAGCCGGACTAGCGGGTTCCTACGAGCAGTACTTC
CDR3 protein: CASSLAGLAGSYEQYF
clone size: NA
V gene: TRBV7-6
D gene: TRBD2
J gene: TRBJ2-7

CDR3 DNA: TGTGCCAGCAGCCCCCCGCTCCTCTCGGTCCTCAATAACTATGGCTACACCTTC
CDR3 protein: CASSPPLLSVLNNYGYTF
clone size: NA
V gene: TRBV5-6
D gene: NA
J gene: TRBJ1-2

CDR3 DNA: TGTGCCAGCAGTCGCGGGACAGGGGTCTATGGCTACACCTTC
CDR3 protein: CASSRGTGVYGYTF
clone size: NA
V gene: TRBV27
D gene: TRBD1
J gene: TRBJ1-2

CDR3 DNA: TGTGCCAGCAGCTTAGCAACAAGCGAGACCCAGTACTTC
CDR3 protein: CASSLATSETQYF
clone size: NA
V gene: TRBV7-9
D gene: NA
J gene: TRBJ2-5